Shown below are 22 T cell receptor beta chains from a single sample sequenced in a study of tumor-infiltrating lymphocytes in primary liver carcinoma listed by TCRdb under 2017. TCRdb names Illumina HiSeq 2500 as the instrument used. A constant-region primer and ProtoScript II reverse transcriptase were used to reverse-transcribe TCRbeta-specific cDNA from approximately 550 ng total RNA. TCRbeta libraries were built with three nested multiplex PCR rounds, a slightly modified ARM-PCR procedure. Each of the first two PCR rounds ran for approximately 10 cycles using multiplex TRBV1-TRBV30 forward primers together with a Cbeta reverse primer. TCRdb's own reprocessing of the public reads used fastp at Q25 and MiXCR and kept productive beta chains. Each record represents a unique CDR3 protein, reported with the most common genes and DNA among its rows. The sample data list 50,000 or so distinct CDR3 sequences, and around 77% of these were observed just once. The ten largest clones add up to about 24% of the sample.

Total RNA and DNA were co-extracted without cell sorting from 20-30 mg of bulk tissue using the AllPrep DNA/RNA mini kit. The specimen was liver tumor tissue from sampling region 5. What the cell subset or site label conveys for this sample: tumor region T5, tumor centre. All receptors come from a man between 35 and 55 years old with primary liver carcinoma and hepatitis B virus infection.

A word on this clonotype: The conserved final phenylalanine or tryptophan is absent from the CDR3, which likely points to a read error. The chain combines TRBV13 with TRBJ2-2; 7 nucleotides match TRBD2. V trimming: 3 bases; J trimming: 6 bases; junction bases outside the gene matches: 7. Germline CDR1 PRHDT, CDR2 FYEKMQ (reference sequence). The length of the CDR3 is 15 residues. CDR3 amino acids: CASSLTSWRAGELFY. DNA for the CDR3: TGTGCCAGCAGCTTGACTAGCTGGAGGGCCGGGGAGCTGTTTTAT.

As regards this clonotype: As the CDR3 is not closed by the conserved phenylalanine or tryptophan, this likely results from a read error. The rearrangement links TRBV11-2 to TRBJ2-7; D remains ambiguous. Germline V gives CDR1 SGHAT, CDR2 FQNNGV. The CDR3 is 17 residues long. CDR3 in amino acids: CTSSSLGVPSTPYEQYL. The CDR3 DNA is TGTACCAGCAGCTCCCTTGGGGTTCCCTCCACCCCTTACGAGCAGTACCTC.

Worth noting for this clonotype: The junction shows a germline mismatch at one end, possibly a read error. The chain is built from TRBV6-1 and TRBJ1-1; D is ambiguous. Looked up from germline, CDR1 is MNHNS and CDR2 is SASEGT. The CDR3 extends over 13 amino acids. The CDR3 DNA is TGTGCCGGTAGTGATGGTAGGAACACAGAAGCTTTCTTT. This codes for CAGSDGRNTEAFF.

Of note for this clonotype: The conserved phenylalanine or tryptophan is not found at the CDR3 terminus, so this likely reflects a read error. The limits of the CDR3 on the DNA are not certain, so only TCRdb's listed CDR3 is given. The gene calls are TRBV5-8 and TRBJ2-5; TRBD2 is the table's D call and was not checked against the DNA. The V gene's germline CDR1 is SGHTS and CDR2 YDEGEE. The CDR3 is 14 amino acids in total, end residues counted. The CDR3: CASSFGTSGETQNV.

Concerning this clonotype: With a much larger clone just one base away, this may be a read error. The V gene is TRBV7-3, the J gene TRBJ2-7, with D perhaps matching TRBD1 or TRBD2 (5 bases each). CDR3 length: 14 residues. CDR1 is SGHTA, CDR2 FQGTGA, per germline. This CDR3 reads CASSPPKGRNEQHF. For the CDR3, the DNA is TGTGCCAGCAGCCCCCCCAAGGGGAGAAACGAGCAGCACTTC.

This chain links TRBV6-2 or TRBV6-3 with TRBJ2-7; 8 bases agree with TRBD2. This CDR3 contains 14 residues. Germline V gene data show CDR1 as MNHEY and CDR2 as SVGEGT. J was trimmed by 3 bases and V by 8 bases; bases with no gene match: 9. The CDR3 nucleotides are TGTGCCAGCGCCCGACTAGCGAGACTCTACGAGCAGTACTTC. It codes for CASARLARLYEQYF.

A remark on this clonotype: A much larger clone lies a single base off, so this may be a read error. This chain links TRBV5-1 with TRBJ2-5, with 7 positions matching TRBD1. The germline V gene has CDR1 SGHRS and CDR2 YFSETQ. CDR3 size: 15 residues. Unmatched junction bases numbered 10, after V lost 3 bases and J lost 5 bases. The CDR3 sequence: CASSSVGTVGETQYF. CDR3 DNA: TGCGCCAGCAGCTCGGTCGGGACAGTCGGGGAGACCCAGTACTTC.

In its sample, this clonotype was seen once. A read error may be the cause here, since a much bigger clone is one base away. A read error is likely, as this CDR3 ends without the conserved phenylalanine or tryptophan. The CDR3 coding sequence is TGTGCCAGCAGTGAAGTGCGGGAGGGGACCGGGGAGCTGTTTCTT. Its protein product is CASSEVREGTGELFL. J is TRBJ2-2 and V is TRBV2, with TRBD2 identical over 9 bases. The V gene's germline CDR1 is SNHLY and CDR2 FYNNEI. V was clipped by 1 base and J by 5 bases; unmatched bases: 2. The CDR3 is 15 residues long.

The J gene is TRBJ2-2, the V gene TRBV5-1; 7 bases map to TRBD2. The V segment lost 0 bases and the J segment 8 bases; nucleotides outside the gene matches: 13. This CDR3 region has 17 residues. Germline V gives CDR1 SGHRS, CDR2 YFSETQ. The CDR3 DNA follows: TGCGCCAGCAGCTTGGAGACTTGCGGGAGAAACAGTGGGGAGCTGTTTTTT. Its translation: CASSLETCGRNSGELFF.

Comments on this clonotype: This may stem from a read error, because a much larger clone lies one nucleotide away. V gene TRBV9 combines with J gene TRBJ1-6; 9 nucleotides match TRBD1. The CDR3 length is 14 residues. Germline values: CDR1 SGDLS, CDR2 YYNGEE. Here the CDR3 DNA reads TGTGTCAGCAGCGAGGGACAGGGAAATTCACCCCTCCACTTT. This gives the protein CVSSEGQGNSPLHF. Looking up the rest from reference TRBV9 and TRBJ1-6 gives the full variable domain: DSGVTQTPKHLITATGQRVTLRCSPRSGDLSVYWYQQSLDQGLQFLIQYYNGEERAKGNILERFSAQQFPDLHSELNLSSLELGDSALYFCVSSEGQGNSPLHFGNGTRLTVT.

In this sample, this clonotype is medium-sized. The chain uses TRBV6-1 and TRBJ2-1; 9 nucleotides line up with TRBD1. This CDR3 spans 13 amino acids. Per the germline V gene, CDR1 is MNHNS and CDR2 is SASEGT. Trimming cost V 1 base and J 8 bases; bases outside gene matches: 0. The CDR3 nucleotides are TGTGCCAGCAGTGAAGGGACAGGGGATGAGCAGTTCTTC. It translates to CASSEGTGDEQFF.

Concerning this clonotype: This likely comes from a read error, as the CDR3 has no conserved phenylalanine or tryptophan at its end. The chain links TRBV7-9 to TRBJ2-7, with TRBD1 matching 9 bases. Germline CDR1 is SEHNR and CDR2 is FQNEAQ (reference sequence). CDR3 length equals 14 residues. The CDR3 nucleotides are TGTGCCAACAGCCGGGGACAGGGTGAACACGAGCAGTACCTC. It yields the protein CANSRGQGEHEQYL.

This clonotype was picked up many times. The chain carries TRBV6-1 and TRBJ1-4, with a tentative D call TRBD1 (6 bases). CDR1 is MNHNS and CDR2 is SASEGT in the germline V gene. The V gene lost 5 bases and the J gene lost 0 bases, with 7 bases spanning the gap. The CDR3 sequence is 14 residues long. In DNA form, the CDR3 reads TGTGCCAGCAGTTCAGGGGCAACTAATGAAAAACTGTTTTTT. It encodes CASSSGATNEKLFF.

In the case of this clonotype: A junction end diverges from the germline sequence, so it may reflect a read error. The rearrangement uses TRBV29-1 and TRBJ1-1; no reliable D call. The CDR3 is made up of 11 amino acids. Germline V gene sequence: CDR1 SQVTM, CDR2 ANQGSEA. This chain's CDR3 is CSATLNTGAIF. The CDR3 coding sequence is TGCAGCGCAACATTGAACACTGGAGCTATCTTT.

This clonotype was detected ten times or more. The rearrangement links TRBV15 to TRBJ2-3; D is ambiguous. The germline V gene has CDR1 LNHNV and CDR2 YYDKDF (reference sequence). Trimming stripped 3 bases from V and 4 bases from J, with 17 bases between. The CDR3 extends over 16 amino acids. The CDR3 DNA reads TGTGCCACCAGCAGTGCCCGGGCCATAGGCGCAGATACGCAGTATTTT. This encodes CATSSARAIGADTQYF.

The chain links TRBV11-2 to TRBJ2-3; D gene uncertain. Between the trimmed V and J ends, which lost 6 bases and 4 bases, there was a span of 14 bases. CDR1 SGHAT and CDR2 FQNNGV come from the germline V gene. The CDR3 loop spans 14 amino acids. CDR3 sequence: CASSPHDAADTQYF. The CDR3 nucleotides read TGTGCCAGCAGTCCCCATGACGCCGCAGATACGCAGTATTTT.

Regarding this clonotype: Since no conserved phenylalanine or tryptophan closes the CDR3, a read error is the likely cause. The genes are TRBV6-1 and TRBJ2-5, with D perhaps TRBD1 (6 bases). Germline lookup yields CDR1 MNHNS and CDR2 SASEGT. The length of the CDR3 is 16 residues. CDR3 amino acids: CARSEALGQLRETQYL. The CDR3 region has the DNA TGTGCCAGGAGTGAAGCACTTGGACAGCTACGAGAGACCCAGTACTTA.

Notes on this clonotype: At one end, the junction sequence differs from germline, possibly due to a read error. The V and J genes are TRBV30 and TRBJ1-1; D gene ambiguous. In germline, CDR1 is GTSNPN, CDR2 SVGIG (reference sequence). This CDR3 is 13 amino acids long. CDR3 amino acids: CTWSPFEETEAFF. The CDR3 nucleotides are TGTACCTGGAGCCCCTTCGAGGAGACTGAAGCTTTCTTT.

This clonotype was seen only once. The germline gene is not matched at one end of the junction; a read error may be the cause. The chain uses TRBV28 and TRBJ2-7, with D possibly being TRBD1 or TRBD2 (5 bases each). Germline V lookup: CDR1 MDHEN, CDR2 SYDVKM. This CDR3 comprises 16 residues. The CDR3 DNA sequence: TGTGCCACCAGTTCTCGGCGTAGGGACCGCTCCTACGAACAGTACTTC. Residues: CATSSRRRDRSYEQYF.

This clonotype was seen only a few times. A junction boundary mismatches the germline segment, possibly from a read error. The rearrangement uses TRBV11-2 and TRBJ1-3; D ambiguous. CDR3 size: 12 residues. Per germline, CDR1 SGHAT and CDR2 FQNNGV. CDR3 protein: CAGSLGGNTIYF. The CDR3 nucleotides read TGTGCCGGCAGCTTGGGGGGAAACACCATATATTTT. Full variable domain (missing parts from reference TRBV11-2 and TRBJ1-3): EAGVAQSPRYKIIEKRQSVAFWCNPISGHATLYWYQQILGQGPKLLIQFQNNGVVDDSQLPKDRFSAERLKGVDSTLKIQPAKLEDSAVYLCAGSLGGNTIYFGEGSWLTVV.

This clonotype was detected once. A junction boundary mismatches the germline segment, possibly from a read error. The rearrangement joins TRBV5-6 to TRBJ2-5; D may be TRBD2 (6 bases). CDR1 SGHDT and CDR2 YYEEEE come from the germline V gene. The CDR3 covers 14 residues. The CDR3 protein is CANSSAGSQETQYF. The CDR3 nucleotides read TGTGCCAATAGCTCGGCCGGGAGCCAAGAGACCCAGTATTTC.

This clonotype was counted a single time. The chain joins TRBV28 to TRBJ2-5, with D perhaps TRBD1 (5 bases). V lost 7 bases to trimming and J lost 7 bases, with 19 bases between them. This CDR3 region has 14 residues. Germline assignment: CDR1 MDHEN and CDR2 SYDVKM. The CDR3 here is CASTPDMVAGTQYF. The CDR3, as DNA: TGTGCCAGCACGCCGGACATGGTGGCAGGGACCCAGTACTTC.